The T cell receptor (beta chain) described here comes from a study of T-cell reconstitution after alpha-beta-depleted transplantation in children listed by TCRdb under 2016. In terms of the full investigation: T-cell immune reconstitution after TCRalphabeta/CD19-depleted allogeneic hematopoietic cell transplantation in children was quantitatively tracked in the study by means of TCR repertoire profiling.

The treatment or condition label for this specimen denotes: allogeneic hematopoietic cell transplantation with graft depleted of TCRalphabeta T cells and CD19 B cells. The children who served as transplant recipients had been given grafts of TCRalphabeta/CD19-depleted allogeneic hematopoietic cells. To prepare the library, PCR was applied. TCRdb records Illumina HiSeq 2500 as the sequencer. TCR library preparation used molecular barcoding, with unique molecular identifiers applied to normalize quantification of the TCRbeta repertoire. TCRdb passed the public sequencing reads through fastp at Q25 and MiXCR, retaining productive beta sequences. Under each unique CDR3 protein, matching rows form one entry showing the most common genes and DNA. Recorded for this sample are about 150,000 distinct CDR3 sequences; around 10% of them occurred a single time. Of the sample, around 14% is held by the ten largest clones.

What the study reported, not specific to this receptor: Apparently early alphabetaT-cell count recovery about two months after transplant reportedly relied on only several hundred rapidly expanded clones derived from non-depleted graft cells. In some patients, high TCRbeta diversity at day 60 was attributed to recipient T cells and intrathymic progenitors that had survived conditioning. The frequencies of hyperexpanded clones fell over the following months, and after one year, T-cell counts and TCRbeta diversity were mostly attributed to newly produced T cells.

This clonotype was recorded at least ten times. Its antigen is not yet known. It has no much larger one-base neighbor in the sample; base qualities were not kept. The sample consisted of PBMCs, taken before TCRalphabeta/CD19-depleted stem cell transplant. The sequence came from a boy aged 2 to 10 with acute myeloid leukemia, due to receive a stem cell transplant.

The sequenced DNA is TGTGCCAGCAGCCCACGGGCACTTACTAACTATGGCTACACCTTC. This encodes CASSPRALTNYGYTF. In this chain, TRBV14 is recombined with TRBJ1-2; no D gene call is confident. Between the V and J ends, shortened by 4 bases and 0 bases respectively, the junction contains 12 bases. Based on the germline V gene, the CDR1 and CDR2 sequences are SGHDN and FVKESK. Taken from cysteine to phenylalanine, the CDR3 has 15 residues. Only the CDR3 part of the read is kept: 45 bases, read in frame from the first base.